One sample yielded the 30 T cell receptor beta chains listed below, sequenced in a study of cytomegalovirus exposure and HLA in healthy donors (dated 2017 in TCRdb). The method behind the library was the immunoSEQ multiplex PCR assay. The multiplex PCR relied on a mix of 60 forward primers for TCR Vbeta segments and 13 reverse primers for TCR Jbeta segments. What TCRdb holds here is the immuneACCESS table cut down to in-frame rearrangements. Part of the clones is not present; checked against another copy, under half of the missing clones reflect an unresolved V gene, and the others are unexplained. The sample data list 85,000 to 130,000 clones, and about 75% of these were observed just once. The ten largest account for 4.8% of the sample. The specimen sequenced was PBMCs. The origin of the receptors is a woman aged 18-30 years in good health and CMV-seropositive.

The V call is TRBV11-2, the J call TRBJ2-7, with 13 bases aligning to TRBD2. Germline V CDR1 and CDR2: SGHAT, FQNNGV. The CDR3 has 16 residues. The ends lost 5 bases at V and 5 bases at J; junction bases unmatched: 9. CDR3 loop: CASSIGTSGIKNEQYF. The CDR3 DNA follows: TGTGCCAGCAGCATTGGGACTAGCGGGATTAAGAACGAGCAGTACTTC.

The chain recombines TRBV6-5 with TRBJ1-5; D gene ambiguous. Germline values: CDR1 MNHEY, CDR2 SVGAGI. V lost 8 bases and J lost 2, with 10 bases in between. The CDR3 is 13 amino acids. CDR3 sequence (DNA): TGTGCCAGCGGCAGGATCGGCAATCAGCCCCAGCATTTT. Protein product: CASGRIGNQPQHF.

Comment on this clone: The same CDR3 is also encoded by other DNA sequences in this sample. V and J are TRBV9 and TRBJ2-3; no reliable D call. V lost 3 bases and J lost 2, with 4 bases in between. CDR1 and CDR2 (germline): SGDLS, YYNGEE. The CDR3 is 12 residues long. CDR3 in amino acids: CASSALTDTQYF. The CDR3, as DNA: TGTGCCAGCAGCGCCCTCACAGATACGCAGTATTTT. The whole variable domain, remainder taken from reference TRBV9 and TRBJ2-3, is DSGVTQTPKHLITATGQRVTLRCSPRSGDLSVYWYQQSLDQGLQFLIQYYNGEERAKGNILERFSAQQFPDLHSELNLSSLELGDSALYFCASSALTDTQYFGPGTRLTVL.

The CDR3: CASSLLRSGATTDTQYF. CDR3 coding DNA: TGCGCCAGCAGCTTGTTACGAAGCGGAGCAACCACAGATACGCAGTATTTT. The chain employs TRBV5-1 and TRBJ2-3, with D possibly TRBD2 on 5 matching bases. With 1 base removed from V and 2 bases from J, the gap between germline ends came to 17 bases. Germline-derived CDR1 and CDR2 are SGHRS and YFSETQ. The CDR3 is 17 residues long.

This sequence joins TRBV10-3 and TRBJ2-5; 8 nucleotides match TRBD1. This CDR3 region has 13 residues. Germline loops: CDR1 ENHRY, CDR2 SYGVKD. V dropped 4 bases and J dropped 5; count of bases not matched to a gene: 3. The CDR3 spells CAISGTGSETQYF. As DNA, the CDR3 is TGTGCCATCAGTGGGACAGGGTCGGAGACCCAGTACTTC.

This chain joins TRBV5-1 and TRBJ2-5; D is possibly TRBD1 (6 bases). The CDR3 runs to 14 residues. The germline CDR1 and CDR2 sequences are SGHRS and YFSETQ. V was cut by 4 bases and J by 4 bases, with 14 bases left in between. CDR3 amino acids: CASSHGQTAETQYF. Here the CDR3 DNA reads TGCGCCAGCAGCCATGGACAGACGGCAGAGACCCAGTACTTC.

The chain combines TRBV18 with TRBJ1-1, with D possibly being TRBD1 (5 bases). V shed 4 bases and J shed 1 base, with 7 bases lying between them. The CDR3 loop spans 13 amino acids. CDR1 is KGHSH and CDR2 is LQKENI in the germline V gene. The CDR3 region is CASSLGANTEAFF. The DNA of the CDR3 is TGTGCCAGCTCACTTGGGGCGAACACTGAAGCTTTCTTT. Full variable domain (rest looked up from reference TRBV18 and TRBJ1-1): NAGVMQNPRHLVRRRGQEARLRCSPMKGHSHVYWYRQLPEEGLKFMVYLQKENIIDESGMPKERFSAEFPKEGPSILRIQQVVRGDSAAYFCASSLGANTEAFFGQGTRLTVV.

The chain links TRBV9 to TRBJ2-4; 9 bases align to TRBD1. The CDR3 loop spans 18 amino acids. J was trimmed by 4 bases and V by 2 bases; bases with no gene match: 13. Germline V lookup: CDR1 SGDLS, CDR2 YYNGEE. CDR3 DNA: TGTGCCAGCAGCGTTACCACCGGGACAGGGATGGAGAAAAACATTCAGTACTTC. It specifies CASSVTTGTGMEKNIQYF.

This clone was recorded once. This rearrangement joins TRBV5-1 to TRBJ1-4, with a tentative D call TRBD1 (6 bases). V lost 0 bases and J 3 bases, leaving 15 bases between the germline ends. This CDR3 comprises 17 residues. CDR1 and CDR2 (germline): SGHRS, YFSETQ. The CDR3 sequence is CASSLATTGFANEKLFF. The CDR3 coding sequence is TGCGCCAGCAGCTTGGCCACGACAGGTTTCGCTAATGAAAAACTGTTTTTT.

This chain connects TRBV15 to TRBJ2-7; the D is unclear. The CDR3 totals 13 residues. CDR1 is LNHNV and CDR2 is YYDKDF in the germline V gene (reference sequence). Trimming shortened V by 0 bases and J by 5 bases, and 8 bases separated the two germline ends. CDR3 nucleotides: TGTGCCACCAGCAGAGAGGTACTTCACGAGCAGTACTTC. It encodes CATSREVLHEQYF.

The chain uses TRBV7-2 and TRBJ2-7; TRBD1 matches at 7 bases. V lost 1 base, J lost 2 bases, and 5 bases stayed unmatched. The CDR3 runs 15 residues. Germline assignment: CDR1 SGHTA and CDR2 FQGNSA. CDR3 amino acids: CASSLVRGQAYEQYF. The CDR3 DNA reads as TGTGCCAGCAGCTTAGTTAGGGGGCAGGCCTACGAGCAGTACTTC.

The chain links TRBV10-2 to TRBJ2-5; a weak D match, TRBD1 (6 bases). The better agreement between TRBJ2-7 and the DNA end casts doubt on the J call. This CDR3 is 13 amino acids long. Germline CDR1 reads WSHSY; CDR2 reads SAAADI. CDR3 protein: CASAWDNSYEQYF. The CDR3 DNA is TGCGCCAGCGCATGGGACAACTCCTACGAGCAGTACTTC.

The count of this clone is one. The gene calls are TRBV6-5 and TRBJ2-2; D may be TRBD1 (5 bases). The CDR3 sequence is 12 residues long. Deletions cut 6 bases from V and 8 bases from J, with 10 bases between. The V gene's germline CDR1 is MNHEY and CDR2 SVGAGI. CDR3 sequence: CASRLSGGELFF. In DNA, the CDR3 is TGTGCCAGCAGACTTTCAGGGGGGGAGCTGTTTTTT.

The rearrangement joins TRBV11-2 to TRBJ1-1, with no clear D. Trimming left V 0 bases short and J 5 bases short, with 16 bases between. Germline values: CDR1 SGHAT, CDR2 FQNNGV. This CDR3 contains 16 residues. In DNA, the CDR3 is TGTGCCAGCAGCTTAGATGTAAGTCGAGGAGGGACTGAAGCTTTCTTT. Its translation is CASSLDVSRGGTEAFF.

This CDR3 is CSAEPGYEQFF. The CDR3 nucleotides are TGCAGTGCCGAGCCCGGGTATGAGCAGTTCTTC. The chain carries TRBV20-1 and TRBJ2-1, with D uncertain. V was clipped by 6 bases and J by 8 bases, with 11 bases between them. The CDR3 loop spans 11 amino acids. Germline V gene sequence: CDR1 DFQATT, CDR2 SNEGSKA (reference sequence).

This clone was recorded only once. The chain carries TRBV11-2 and TRBJ1-1; D is possibly TRBD1 (6 bases). The germline V gene has CDR1 SGHAT and CDR2 FQNNGV. Deletions cut 6 bases from V and 2 bases from J, with 13 bases between. The CDR3 contains 14 residues. The CDR3 region has the DNA TGTGCCAGCAGAGAAGGACAGAAAAACACTGAAGCTTTCTTT. This encodes CASREGQKNTEAFF.

The rearrangement uses TRBV6-4 and TRBJ2-1; weak D call: TRBD2 (6 bases). The CDR3 is made up of 16 amino acids. Germline-derived CDR1 and CDR2 are MRHNA and SNTAGT. The germline V and J ends were trimmed by 0 bases and 1 base, with 10 bases remaining between them. In DNA form, the CDR3 reads TGTGCCAGCAGTGACTCGGGGCTAGCGTCCTACAATGAGCAGTTCTTC. It specifies CASSDSGLASYNEQFF.

This clone was picked up a small number of times. The chain uses TRBV6-6 and TRBJ2-2, with no clear D. CDR1 MNHNY and CDR2 SVGAGI come from the germline V gene (reference sequence). The CDR3 is 14 amino acids. Trimming cost V 7 bases and J 2 bases, with 11 bases left between them. CDR3 in amino acids: CASKFAENTGELFF. In nucleotides, the CDR3 is TGTGCCAGCAAGTTTGCGGAAAACACCGGGGAGCTGTTTTTT.

The V and J genes are TRBV4-3 and TRBJ1-1; 7 bases are shared with TRBD1. The germline V gene has CDR1 LGHNA and CDR2 YSLEER. The CDR3 spans 17 residues. Trimming cost V 3 bases and J 4 bases; bases outside gene matches: 14. In DNA form, the CDR3 reads TGCGCCAGCAGCCACGGGGTAATCACAGGGGCGACCACTGAAGCTTTCTTT. Translation: CASSHGVITGATTEAFF.

The gene calls are TRBV25-1 and TRBJ2-5; TRBD2 agrees at 7 bases. The CDR3 has 14 residues. Trimming at V came to 5 bases and at J to 5 bases, leaving 8 bases not matched to a gene. Germline V gene data show CDR1 as MGHDK and CDR2 as SYGVNS. In nucleotides, the CDR3 is TGTGCCAGCAGTCCCCGAGCGGGACTTGAGACCCAGTACTTC. Its protein product is CASSPRAGLETQYF.

V is TRBV4-2 and J is TRBJ2-1, with 7 bases lining up with TRBD2. This CDR3 is built from 17 residues. V was clipped by 0 bases and J by 0 bases; unmatched bases: 5. The V gene's germline CDR1 is LGHNA and CDR2 YNFKEQ. The CDR3 is CASSQEVLAVSYNEQFF. The CDR3 DNA follows: TGTGCCAGCAGCCAAGAGGTTCTAGCGGTCTCCTACAATGAGCAGTTCTTC.

The chain combines TRBV21-1 with TRBJ1-5; TRBD1, as called in the table, went unchecked against the DNA. TRBV21-1 is designated a pseudogene. The CDR3 extends over 19 amino acids. In DNA form, the CDR3 reads TGTGCCAGCAGCAAAACTTTTTGGGTTCGGACAGATAGCAATCAGCCCCAGCATTTT. This encodes CASSKTFWVRTDSNQPQHF.

This clone was seen once. The chain joins TRBV5-4 to TRBJ1-3; D remains unclear. The germline CDR1 and CDR2 sequences are SGHNT and YYREEE (reference sequence). The CDR3 runs 15 residues. V was cut by 2 bases and J by 2 bases, with 11 bases left in between. CDR3 in DNA: TGTGCCAGCAGCTTTGAAGGGAGTACTGGAAACACCATATATTTT. Protein sequence: CASSFEGSTGNTIYF. The full variable domain, rest sourced from reference TRBV5-4 and TRBJ1-3, is ETGVTQSPTHLIKTRGQQVTLRCSSQSGHNTVSWYQQALGQGPQFIFQYYREEENGRGNFPPRFSGLQFPNYSSELNVNALELDDSALYLCASSFEGSTGNTIYFGEGSWLTVV.

J is TRBJ2-5 and V is TRBV28; 7 nucleotides line up with TRBD1. CDR1 is MDHEN and CDR2 is SYDVKM in the germline V gene. J was trimmed by 3 bases and V by 7 bases; bases with no gene match: 5. The CDR3 covers 13 residues. CDR3 in amino acids: CASKAGTEETQYF. CDR3 bases: TGTGCCAGCAAAGCTGGGACAGAAGAGACCCAGTACTTC. The full variable domain, in which reference TRBV28 and TRBJ2-5 provide the parts outside the CDR3, is DVKVTQSSRYLVKRTGEKVFLECVQDMDHENMFWYRQDPGLGLRLIYFSYDVKMKEKGDIPEGYSVSREKKERFSLILESASTNQTSMYLCASKAGTEETQYFGPGTRLLVL.

This clone was picked up a small number of times. The chain couples TRBV5-1 to TRBJ2-2; a possible D gene is TRBD2 (5 bases). Germline assignment: CDR1 SGHRS and CDR2 YFSETQ. CDR3 size: 15 residues. The germline V and J ends were trimmed by 2 bases and 3 bases, with 11 bases remaining between them. CDR3 sequence reads: CASSLPGLHTGELFF. As DNA, the CDR3 is TGCGCCAGCAGCTTACCAGGACTTCACACCGGGGAGCTGTTTTTT.

The chain joins TRBV2 to TRBJ1-3, with a possible D match to TRBD1 (6 bases). The V gene lost 7 bases and the J gene lost 4 bases, with 14 bases spanning the gap. Germline-derived CDR1 and CDR2 are SNHLY and FYNNEI. The CDR3 length is 14 residues. CDR3 nucleotide sequence: TGTGCCAGCAAACCGGACAGTCTAGGAAACACCATATATTTT. This translates into CASKPDSLGNTIYF.

This clone was found a few times. V is TRBV19 and J is TRBJ2-7; 11 nucleotides line up with TRBD1. The germline gives CDR1 LNHDA, CDR2 SQIVND (reference sequence). Unmatched junction bases numbered 2, after V lost 4 bases and J lost 3 bases. CDR3 length equals 14 residues. The CDR3 bases are TGTGCCAGTAGTACGGGGACAGGGGGCTACGAGCAGTACTTC. Translation gives CASSTGTGGYEQYF.

This clone was observed a few times. The chain couples TRBV7-6 to TRBJ2-1; D is possibly TRBD1 (5 bases). The CDR3 totals 11 residues. The germline gives CDR1 SGHVS, CDR2 FNYEAQ. Trimming removed 3 bases at V and 10 bases at J, with 7 bases between. The CDR3 DNA is TGTGCCAGCAGCTTGCAGGGCGAGCAGTTCTTC. Protein: CASSLQGEQFF. Combining the CDR3 with reference TRBV7-6 and TRBJ2-1 gives the whole variable domain GAGVSQSPRYKVTKRGQDVALRCDPISGHVSLYWYRQALGQGPEFLTYFNYEAQQDKSGLPNDRFSAERPEGSISTLTIQRTEQRDSAMYRCASSLQGEQFFGPGTRLTVL.

This clone was seen only a few times. V and J are TRBV28 and TRBJ1-5, with 7 nucleotides matching TRBD1. Per the germline V gene, CDR1 is MDHEN and CDR2 is SYDVKM. V was clipped by 6 bases and J by 8 bases; unmatched bases: 10. The CDR3 has 14 amino acids. The CDR3 reads CASSRGTAWEPQHF. CDR3 in DNA: TGTGCCAGCAGCCGTGGGACAGCTTGGGAGCCCCAGCATTTT.

This clone was observed once. This chain links TRBV7-2 with TRBJ2-1; TRBD1 aligns across 10 bases. Germline V lookup: CDR1 SGHTA, CDR2 FQGNSA. The J segment lost 4 bases and the V segment lost 1 base, leaving 1 base of the junction unmatched. The CDR3 has 15 amino acids. CDR3 protein: CASSLVDRGYNEQFF. CDR3 coding DNA: TGTGCCAGCAGCTTAGTGGACAGGGGGTACAATGAGCAGTTCTTC.